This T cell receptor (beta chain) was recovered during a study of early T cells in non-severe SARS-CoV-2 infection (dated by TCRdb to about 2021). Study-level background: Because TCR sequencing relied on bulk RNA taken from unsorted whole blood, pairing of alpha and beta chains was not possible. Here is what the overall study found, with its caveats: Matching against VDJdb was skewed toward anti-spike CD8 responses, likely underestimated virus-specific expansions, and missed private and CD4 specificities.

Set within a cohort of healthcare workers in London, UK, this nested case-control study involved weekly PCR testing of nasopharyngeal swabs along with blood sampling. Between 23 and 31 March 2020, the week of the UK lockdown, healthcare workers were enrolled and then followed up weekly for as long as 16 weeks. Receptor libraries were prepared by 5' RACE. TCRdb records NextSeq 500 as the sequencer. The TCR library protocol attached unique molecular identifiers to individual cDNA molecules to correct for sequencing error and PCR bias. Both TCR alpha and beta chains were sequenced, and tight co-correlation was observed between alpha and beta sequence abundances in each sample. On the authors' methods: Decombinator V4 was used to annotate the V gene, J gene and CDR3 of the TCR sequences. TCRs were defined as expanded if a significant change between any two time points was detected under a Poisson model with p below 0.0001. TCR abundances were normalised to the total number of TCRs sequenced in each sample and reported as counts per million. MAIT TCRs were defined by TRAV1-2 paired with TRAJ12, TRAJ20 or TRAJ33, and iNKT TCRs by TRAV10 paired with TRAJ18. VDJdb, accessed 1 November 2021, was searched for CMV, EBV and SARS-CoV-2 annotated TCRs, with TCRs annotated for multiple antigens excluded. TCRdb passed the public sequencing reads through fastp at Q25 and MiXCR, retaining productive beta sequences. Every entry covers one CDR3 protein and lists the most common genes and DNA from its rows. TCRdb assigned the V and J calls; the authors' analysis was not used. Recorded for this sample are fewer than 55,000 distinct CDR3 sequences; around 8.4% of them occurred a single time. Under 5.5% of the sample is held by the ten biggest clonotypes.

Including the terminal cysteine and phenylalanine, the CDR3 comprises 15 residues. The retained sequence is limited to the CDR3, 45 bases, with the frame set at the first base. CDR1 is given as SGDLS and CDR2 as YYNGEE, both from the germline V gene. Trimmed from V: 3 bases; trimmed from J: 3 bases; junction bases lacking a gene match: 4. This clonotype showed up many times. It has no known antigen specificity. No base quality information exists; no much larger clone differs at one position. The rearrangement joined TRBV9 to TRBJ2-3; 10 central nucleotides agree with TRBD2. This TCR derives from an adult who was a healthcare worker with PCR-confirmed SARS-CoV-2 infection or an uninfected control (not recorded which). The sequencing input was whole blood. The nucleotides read TGTGCCAGCAGCGACGAACTAGCGGGGACAGATACGCAGTATTTT. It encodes CASSDELAGTDTQYF.